This passage covers 2 T cell receptor beta chains from one sample sequenced in a study of cytomegalovirus exposure and HLA in healthy donors (dated by TCRdb to the late 2010s). The library relied on the immunoSEQ multiplex PCR assay. Not all clones reach the TCRdb copy of this immuneACCESS table, which keeps in-frame sequences only. Checked studies attribute under half of the gap to unresolved V genes and leave the rest unexplained. This sample holds hundreds of thousands of clones; roughly 84% were observed only once. Roughly 2% of the sample is taken by the ten largest. Specimen: PBMCs. The receptors here all came from a woman between 18 and 29 years old in good health and CMV-seropositive.

The chain uses TRBV9 and TRBJ2-1; D is ambiguous. From germline, CDR1 is SGDLS and CDR2 YYNGEE. The length of the CDR3 is 14 residues. V was shortened by 4 bases and J by 0 bases, with 8 bases between the two germline ends. The CDR3 DNA is TGTGCCAGCAGCTTCTCGAGCTCCTACAATGAGCAGTTCTTC. Protein product: CASSFSSSYNEQFF.

This clone turned up a few times. The gene calls are TRBV27 and TRBJ1-2; TRBD1 matches at 7 bases. The CDR3 has 15 residues. CDR1 is MNHEY and CDR2 is SMNVEV in the germline V gene (reference sequence). The J segment lost 8 bases and the V segment lost 5 bases, leaving 14 bases of the junction unmatched. The CDR3 sequence is CASSLQGWDIWGYTF. The CDR3 nucleotides read TGTGCCAGCAGTCTACAGGGGTGGGACATATGGGGCTACACCTTC.